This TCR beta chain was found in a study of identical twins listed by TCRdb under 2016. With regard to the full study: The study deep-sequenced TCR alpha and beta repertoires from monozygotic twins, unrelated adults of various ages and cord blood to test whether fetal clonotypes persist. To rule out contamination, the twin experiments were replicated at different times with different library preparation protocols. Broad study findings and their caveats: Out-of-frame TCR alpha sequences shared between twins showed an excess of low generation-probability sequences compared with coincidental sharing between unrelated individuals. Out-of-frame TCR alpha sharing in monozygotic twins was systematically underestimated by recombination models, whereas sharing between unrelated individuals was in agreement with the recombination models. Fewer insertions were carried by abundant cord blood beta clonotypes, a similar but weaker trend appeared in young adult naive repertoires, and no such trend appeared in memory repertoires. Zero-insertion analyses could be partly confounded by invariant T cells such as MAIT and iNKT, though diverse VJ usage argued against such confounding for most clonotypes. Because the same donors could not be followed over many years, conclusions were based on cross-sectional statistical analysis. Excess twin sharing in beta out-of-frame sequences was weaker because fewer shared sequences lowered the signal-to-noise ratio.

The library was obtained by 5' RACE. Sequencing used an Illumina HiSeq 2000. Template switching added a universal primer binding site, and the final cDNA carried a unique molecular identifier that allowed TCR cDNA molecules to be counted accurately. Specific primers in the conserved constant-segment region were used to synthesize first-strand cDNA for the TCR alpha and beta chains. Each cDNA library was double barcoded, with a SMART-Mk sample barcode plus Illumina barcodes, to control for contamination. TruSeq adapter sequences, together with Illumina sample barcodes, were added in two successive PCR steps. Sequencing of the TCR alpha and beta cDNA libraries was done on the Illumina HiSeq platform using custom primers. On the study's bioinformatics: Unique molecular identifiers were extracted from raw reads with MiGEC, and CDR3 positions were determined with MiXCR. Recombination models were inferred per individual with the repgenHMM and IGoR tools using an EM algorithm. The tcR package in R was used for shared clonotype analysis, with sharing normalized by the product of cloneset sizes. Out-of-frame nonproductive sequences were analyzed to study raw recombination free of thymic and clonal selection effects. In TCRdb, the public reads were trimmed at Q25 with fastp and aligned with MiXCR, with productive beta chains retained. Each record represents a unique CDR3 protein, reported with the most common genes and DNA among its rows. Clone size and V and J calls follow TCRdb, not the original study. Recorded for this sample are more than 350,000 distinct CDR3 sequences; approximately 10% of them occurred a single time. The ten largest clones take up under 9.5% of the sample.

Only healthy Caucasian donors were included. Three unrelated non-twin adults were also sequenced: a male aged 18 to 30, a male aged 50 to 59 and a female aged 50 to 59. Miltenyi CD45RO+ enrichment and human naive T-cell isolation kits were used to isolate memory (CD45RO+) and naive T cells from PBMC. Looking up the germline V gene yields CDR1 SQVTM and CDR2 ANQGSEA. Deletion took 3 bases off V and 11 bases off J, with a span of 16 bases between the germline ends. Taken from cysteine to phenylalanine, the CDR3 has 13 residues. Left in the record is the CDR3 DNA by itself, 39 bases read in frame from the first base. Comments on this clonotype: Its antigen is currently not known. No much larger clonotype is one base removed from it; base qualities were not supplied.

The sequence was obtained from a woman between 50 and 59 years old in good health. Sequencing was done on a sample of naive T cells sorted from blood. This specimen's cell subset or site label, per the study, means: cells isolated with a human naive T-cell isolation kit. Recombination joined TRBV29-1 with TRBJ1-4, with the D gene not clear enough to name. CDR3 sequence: CSVDTGNRGKLFF. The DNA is TGCAGCGTTGATACGGGGAACCGCGGGAAACTGTTTTTT.